This T cell receptor beta chain was documented in a study of cytomegalovirus exposure and HLA in healthy donors. A word on this clone: The antigen is unknown.

J was trimmed by 6 bases and V by 4 bases; bases with no gene match: 8. This CDR3 has 14 residues. Germline loops: CDR1 GTSNPN, CDR2 SVGIG (reference sequence). The donors gave bone marrow, and they were healthy. The PCR had 60 Vbeta and 13 Jbeta primers. The data were produced by immunoSEQ multiplex PCR, yet TCRdb's version contains in-frame clones alone and is incomplete. The sample shows 150,000 to 200,000 clones, around four fifths of them seen only once. Study-level results: Relative to the approximately 680-donor mean, N-insertions were reportedly fewer in an Asian-associated ancestry cluster in a later analysis. Accurate predictions that matched the HLA-A and HLA-B alleles of most subjects were reportedly made from TCR beta sequences. Across all donors, roughly uniform sequencing depth was an assumption of the presence/absence analyses.

Sequenced material: PBMCs. This rearrangement joins TRBV30 to TRBJ1-2; the match to TRBD1 covers 10 bases. The source is a woman aged 25 to 39 in good health and CMV-seronegative. The CDR3 coding sequence is TGTGCCTGGAATCCTGGACAGGGGGGGAATGGCTACACCTTC. This translates into CAWNPGQGGNGYTF.